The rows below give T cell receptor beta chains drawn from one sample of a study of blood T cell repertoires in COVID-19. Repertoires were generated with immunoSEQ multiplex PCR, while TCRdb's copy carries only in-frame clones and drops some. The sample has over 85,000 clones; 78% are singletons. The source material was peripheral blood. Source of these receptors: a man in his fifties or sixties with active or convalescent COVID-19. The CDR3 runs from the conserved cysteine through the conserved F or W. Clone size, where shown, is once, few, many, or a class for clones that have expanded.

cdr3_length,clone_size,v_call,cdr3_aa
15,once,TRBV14,CASSQQRGNTGELFF
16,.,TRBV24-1,CATSDQGAGVWNEQFF
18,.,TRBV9,CASSVVDGGGTLGSPLHF
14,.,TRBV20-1,CSASPLGGGYGYTF
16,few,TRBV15,CATSRDNRAGANVLTF
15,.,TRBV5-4,CASSLPGTGNEKLFF
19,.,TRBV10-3,CAISESGLAGAASKNIQYF
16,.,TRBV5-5,CASSGRTQTGNQPQHF
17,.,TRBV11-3,CASSLDLVSSVLETQYF
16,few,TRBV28,CASRGRGTGMNNEQFF
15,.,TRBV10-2,CASSRSGRSYNEQFF
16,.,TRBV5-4,CASRDRRGPRNSPLHF
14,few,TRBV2,CASKDSYSGNTIYF
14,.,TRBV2,CASRRPGTVGGYTF
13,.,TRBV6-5,CASSTGWSTEAFF
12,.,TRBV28,CASKSANYGYTF
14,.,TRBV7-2,CASSLGGSIYEQYF
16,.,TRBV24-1,CATSDPGVAGNNEQFF
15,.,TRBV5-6,CASSLRNSGANVLTF
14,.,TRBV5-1,CASSRSQGDEKLFF
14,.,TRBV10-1,CASSATGAEDTQYF
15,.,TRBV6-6,CASSQTGGGNTEAFF
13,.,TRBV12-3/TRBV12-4,CASRGWGGEKLFF
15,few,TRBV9,CASSPGQSSYNEQFF
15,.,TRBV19,CASSSTSTANYGYTF
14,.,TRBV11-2,CASSPQAQGYGYTF
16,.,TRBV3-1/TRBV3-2,CASSQVGGDLNTEAFF
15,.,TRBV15,CATSRGQGGVQPQHF
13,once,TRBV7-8,CASSLTRGSEAFF
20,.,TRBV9,CASSPRPGLAGGYSYNEQFF
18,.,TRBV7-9,CASSSPPGTGIMNTEAFF
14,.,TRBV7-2,CASSLRRDSGEAFF
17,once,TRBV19,CASTLTLTSGSKNEQFF
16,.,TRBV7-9,CASSTNRAMGQETQYF
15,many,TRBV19,CASSARQGHNQPQHF
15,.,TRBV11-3,CASSLLSGGDNEQFF
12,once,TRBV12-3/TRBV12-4,CASSQGGFGYTF
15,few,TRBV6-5,CASSRSTRGSYEQYF
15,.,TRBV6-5,CASSPTETGGYEQYF
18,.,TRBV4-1,CASSQAGGLGLAYSEQFF
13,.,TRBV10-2,CASAAGGINEQFF
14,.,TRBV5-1,CASSFVGGPGELFF
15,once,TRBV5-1,CASSFSGPDYNEQFF
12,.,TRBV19,CASSPQGTEAFF
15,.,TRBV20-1,CSASPAAGETDTQYF
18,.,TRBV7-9,CASSRQYTGGGGNEKLFF
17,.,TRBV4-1,CASSHPNAGQLNSPLHF
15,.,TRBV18,CASSPRQSLNTEAFF
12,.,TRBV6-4,CASSDPAVGYTF
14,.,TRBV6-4,CASGPAEPRYGYTF
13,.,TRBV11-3,CASSPRLRDTQYF
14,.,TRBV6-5,CASILDRNQETQYF
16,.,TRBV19,CASSIGTSGNSETQYF
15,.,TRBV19,CASSIPRGDLYGYTF
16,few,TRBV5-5,CASSRASTGSNYGYTF
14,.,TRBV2,CASSGQGAGEKLFF